Listed below are T cell receptor beta chains from one sample, sequenced in a study of T cell responses to AZD1222 COVID-19 vaccine. The assay was immunoSEQ multiplex PCR, and TCRdb's table has in-frame clones only and misses some. Of about 140,000 clones listed, 92% are singletons. The sequences come from peripheral blood, collected 28 days after the second AZD1222 dose. Source of these receptors: an adult who received the AZD1222 COVID-19 vaccine. The CDR3 runs from the conserved cysteine through the conserved F or W. Each record gives: clone size, J gene, V gene, D gene, CDR3 DNA, CDR3 protein. D genes are given only for firm matches. Clone size is given for some rows only: seen once, a few or many times, or a class if the clone is expanded.

once | TRBJ2-1 | TRBV2 | . | TGTGCCAGCAACCCGCAGGGATTGGGCGATGAGCAGTTCTTC | CASNPQGLGDEQFF
. | TRBJ1-2 | TRBV12-3/TRBV12-4 | . | TGTGCCAGCAGTTTAGACGAAGGGTTTGGCTACACCTTC | CASSLDEGFGYTF
. | TRBJ1-3 | TRBV2 | . | TGTGCCAGCACCACAAGACGGAGCTCTGGAAACACCATATATTTT | CASTTRRSSGNTIYF
. | TRBJ2-2 | TRBV6-5 | . | TGTGCCAGCAGTTCAACCGGGGAGCTGTTTTTT | CASSSTGELFF
. | TRBJ1-6 | TRBV27 | TRBD1 | TGTGCCAGCAGTTTAGGACAGGGGGATTCACCCCTCCACTTT | CASSLGQGDSPLHF
. | TRBJ1-2 | TRBV7-2 | . | TGTGCCAGCAGCTTAGAGGGTATTGACGGCTACACCTTC | CASSLEGIDGYTF
. | TRBJ1-2 | TRBV4-3 | . | TGCGCCAGCAGCCAAGATCGGGCGCCTCACTATGGCTACACCTTC | CASSQDRAPHYGYTF
. | TRBJ1-4 | TRBV4-1 | TRBD1 | TGCGCCAGCAGCCAAGGGCAGGGGGCAGGAAGCGAAAAACTGTTTTTT | CASSQGQGAGSEKLFF
. | TRBJ2-3 | TRBV10-3 | TRBD2 | TGTGCCATCAGTCACCTACCGGGACTAGCGGGAGAGAGGGATACGCAGTATTTT | CAISHLPGLAGERDTQYF
once | TRBJ1-6 | TRBV18 | . | TGTGCCAGCTCACAGGGCCCTCCCTATAATTCACCCCTCCACTTT | CASSQGPPYNSPLHF
. | TRBJ1-4 | TRBV28 | . | TGTGCCAGCAGTTTGTTAGGGTTTAAACTGTTTTTT | CASSLLGFKLFF
. | TRBJ1-5 | TRBV5-6 | TRBD1 | TGTGCCAGCAGCTCGGGGACAGATCAGCCCCAGCATTTT | CASSSGTDQPQHF
once | TRBJ2-3 | TRBV12-3/TRBV12-4 | . | TGTGCCAGCAGTCCTCCGACAGTAGATACGCAGTATTTT | CASSPPTVDTQYF
. | TRBJ2-1 | TRBV18 | TRBD1 | TGTGCCAGCTCACCACCCGTGGGGTGGGACAGCAATGAGCAGTTCTTC | CASSPPVGWDSNEQFF
. | TRBJ1-6 | TRBV28 | TRBD1 | TGTGCCAGCAGTGGAGGACAGGGGCTATATTCACCCCTCCACTTT | CASSGGQGLYSPLHF
. | TRBJ2-7 | TRBV29-1 | . | TGCAGCGTTGAATGGTCCTACGAGCAGTACTTC | CSVEWSYEQYF
once | TRBJ2-3 | TRBV10-3 | TRBD2 | TGTGCCACCGGCCCTAGCGGGACACGCACAGATACGCAGTATTTT | CATGPSGTRTDTQYF
. | TRBJ2-1 | TRBV2 | . | TGTGCCAGCGCCCAGGGGAGCTCCTACAATGAGCAGTTCTTC | CASAQGSSYNEQFF
few | TRBJ1-5 | TRBV20-1 | . | TGCAGTGCTAGTTCTGGTAATAGCAATCAGCCCCAGCATTTT | CSASSGNSNQPQHF
once | TRBJ2-7 | TRBV2 | TRBD1 | TGTGCCACCCGGGACAGCTCCTACGAGCAGTACTTC | CATRDSSYEQYF
. | TRBJ1-1 | TRBV11-2 | . | TGTGCCAGCAGCTTAGCACTTTGGATGAACACTGAAGCTTTCTTT | CASSLALWMNTEAFF
. | TRBJ1-4 | TRBV28 | TRBD1 | TGTGCCAGCAGTCCAGCGACAGGGACTAATGAAAAACTGTTTTTT | CASSPATGTNEKLFF
once | TRBJ1-3 | TRBV19 | . | TGTGCCAGTAGTATTGGGGAAACTGGAAACACCATATATTTT | CASSIGETGNTIYF
. | TRBJ2-7 | TRBV6-5 | TRBD2 | TGTGCCAGCAGCCCGACTAGCGGGATTAGCTACGAGCAGTACTTC | CASSPTSGISYEQYF
. | TRBJ1-1 | TRBV5-5 | . | TGTGCCAGCAGCCAGCAAGGTATGAACACTGAAGCTTTCTTT | CASSQQGMNTEAFF
. | TRBJ2-6 | TRBV5-1 | . | TGCGCCAGCAGCTTGGCCTTGACAAGACCCCTGGGGGCCAACGTCCTGACTTTC | CASSLALTRPLGANVLTF
. | TRBJ1-1 | TRBV9 | . | TGTGCCAGCAGCGGTAGCTTGCACACTGAAGCTTTCTTT | CASSGSLHTEAFF
. | TRBJ2-1 | TRBV2 | TRBD1 | TGTGCCAGCAAGGGACAGGGAGGGGGTAGTGAGCAGTTCTTC | CASKGQGGGSEQFF
. | TRBJ2-5 | TRBV3-1/TRBV3-2 | . | TGTGCCAGCAGCCAAGGGCGACAGCGACAGCAAGAGACCCAGTACTTC | CASSQGRQRQQETQYF
. | TRBJ1-1 | TRBV6-5 | . | TGTGCCAGCTTGACACACACTGAAGCTTTCTTT | CASLTHTEAFF
. | TRBJ1-5 | TRBV28 | . | TGTGCCTGGTCTAGAGGATTTGGCAATCAGCCCCAGCATTTT | CAWSRGFGNQPQHF
. | TRBJ2-7 | TRBV7-9 | TRBD2 | TGTGCCAGCAGCTTCCCACCAGGACTAGCGGGAACTTACGAGCAGTACTTC | CASSFPPGLAGTYEQYF
once | TRBJ2-7 | TRBV28 | . | TGTGCCAGCAGAAGAGTGGGGGGCGCCTACGAGCAGTACTTC | CASRRVGGAYEQYF
. | TRBJ1-4 | TRBV27 | . | TGTGCCAGCAGTTGGCTGGGGGCGAATGAAAAACTGTTTTTT | CASSWLGANEKLFF
few | TRBJ1-2 | TRBV28 | TRBD1 | TGTGCCAGCAGTTTGGGAGGGCCAGGGGGCCGTGGCTACACCTTC | CASSLGGPGGRGYTF
. | TRBJ1-6 | TRBV9 | TRBD1 | TGTGCCAGCAGCTTTGGACAGGGCGCCGATAATTCACCCCTCCACTTT | CASSFGQGADNSPLHF
. | TRBJ2-7 | TRBV5-4 | TRBD2 | TGTGCCAGCACGCGGACCGGGACTAGCGGGAGGGAAAGCTACGAGCAGTACTTC | CASTRTGTSGRESYEQYF
. | TRBJ2-7 | TRBV27 | . | TGTGCCAGCAGTTTGTGGGAGCAGTACTTC | CASSLWEQYF
. | TRBJ1-5 | TRBV5-1 | . | TGCGCCAGCAGCTTGGTACAGGGTGCAGCCCAGCATTTT | CASSLVQGAAQHF
. | TRBJ2-5 | TRBV11-1 | TRBD1 | TGTGCCAGCAGCTTCAGGACAGGGTCAGAGACCCAGTACTTC | CASSFRTGSETQYF
. | TRBJ1-1 | TRBV2 | TRBD1 | TGTGCCAGCTGGGACAGGGACACTGAAGCTTTCTTT | CASWDRDTEAFF
few | TRBJ2-1 | TRBV11-2 | . | TGTGCCAGCAGCCCGAGGAGTGGGATGGGTAATGAGCAGTTCTTC | CASSPRSGMGNEQFF
. | TRBJ2-2 | TRBV7-6 | . | TGTGCCAGCAGCCTCGACAGGTCGGGCACCGGGGAGCTGTTTTTT | CASSLDRSGTGELFF
once | TRBJ2-7 | TRBV5-4 | . | TGTGCCAGCAGCTTGGTCCCCAGCTACGAGCAGTACTTC | CASSLVPSYEQYF
. | TRBJ2-1 | TRBV28 | TRBD2 | TGTGCCAGCAGTTCGGTGGGTCTAGCGGGAGGGCCCGGCTACAATGAGCAGTTCTTC | CASSSVGLAGGPGYNEQFF
. | TRBJ1-5 | TRBV28 | . | TGTGCCAGCAGCCCTACGGTTTCGAGGGGGCCCCAGCATTTT | CASSPTVSRGPQHF
once | TRBJ2-5 | TRBV9 | TRBD2 | TGTGCCAGCAGCGGGGGGACTAACGGACAAGAGACCCAGTACTTC | CASSGGTNGQETQYF
. | TRBJ1-1 | TRBV9 | TRBD1 | TGTGCCAGCAGCGTAGGGGACAGGGGTTCCGAAGCTTTCTTT | CASSVGDRGSEAFF
. | TRBJ1-1 | TRBV24-1 | TRBD1 | TGTGCCACCAGTGAATCGACAGGGTTTCCGACTGAAGCTTTCTTT | CATSESTGFPTEAFF
. | TRBJ1-6 | TRBV5-4 | TRBD1 | TGTGCCAGCAGTTCAGGGGGCTGGGGATCACCCCTCCACTTT | CASSSGGWGSPLHF
. | TRBJ1-6 | TRBV2 | . | TGTGCCAGCAGTGATCCCCTGGCTCCCCTCCACTTT | CASSDPLAPLHF
. | TRBJ2-3 | TRBV7-6 | . | TGTGCCAGCAGCTTAGCGTCGGCGGGCACAGATACGCAGTATTTT | CASSLASAGTDTQYF
. | TRBJ1-6 | TRBV7-2 | . | TGTGCCAGCAGCTACAGAAGTTCACCCCTCCACTTT | CASSYRSSPLHF
. | TRBJ2-7 | TRBV19 | TRBD2 | TGTGCCAACCCCCAGGCCGGGAGGCCAACCTACGAGCAGTACTTC | CANPQAGRPTYEQYF
. | TRBJ1-4 | TRBV19 | . | TGTGCCAGTAGTAGGACAGCTGATAATGAAAAACTGTTTTTT | CASSRTADNEKLFF
. | TRBJ1-1 | TRBV3-1/TRBV3-2 | . | TGTGCCAGCAGTCGCCAAGACAGGAACACTGAAGCTTTCTTT | CASSRQDRNTEAFF
. | TRBJ2-2 | TRBV2 | TRBD2 | TGTGCCAGCAGTGGGCCGGGAGGGGCAACCGGGGAGCTGTTTTTT | CASSGPGGATGELFF
. | TRBJ2-6 | TRBV3-1/TRBV3-2 | . | TGTGCCAGCAGCCCTTCTGGGGCCAACGTCCTGACTTTC | CASSPSGANVLTF
. | TRBJ1-2 | TRBV12-5 | . | TGTGCTAGTGGTTTGGGTTTTCGGGGGGCGCAGGGGCTCTATGGCTACACCTTC | CASGLGFRGAQGLYGYTF
. | TRBJ1-6 | TRBV5-4 | . | TGTGCCAGCAGCTTGGTAGGACGGGGGAATTCACCCCTCCACTTT | CASSLVGRGNSPLHF